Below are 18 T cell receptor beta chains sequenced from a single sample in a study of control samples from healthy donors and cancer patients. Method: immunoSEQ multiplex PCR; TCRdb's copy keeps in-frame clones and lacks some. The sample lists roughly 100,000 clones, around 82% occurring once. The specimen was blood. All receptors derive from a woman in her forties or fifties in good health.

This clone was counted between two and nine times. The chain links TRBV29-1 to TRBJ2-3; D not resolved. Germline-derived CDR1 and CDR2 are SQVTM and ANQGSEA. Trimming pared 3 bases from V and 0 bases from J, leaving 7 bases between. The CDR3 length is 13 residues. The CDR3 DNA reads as TGCAGCGTTGAGCCCTCTAGCACAGATACGCAGTATTTT. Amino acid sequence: CSVEPSSTDTQYF.

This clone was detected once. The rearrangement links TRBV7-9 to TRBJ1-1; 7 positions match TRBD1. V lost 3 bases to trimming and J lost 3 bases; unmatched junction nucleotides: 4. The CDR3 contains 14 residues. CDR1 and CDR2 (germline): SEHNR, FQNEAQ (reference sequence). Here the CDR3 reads CASSLVQGDTEAFF. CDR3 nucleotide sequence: TGTGCCAGCAGCTTGGTTCAGGGGGACACTGAAGCTTTCTTT.

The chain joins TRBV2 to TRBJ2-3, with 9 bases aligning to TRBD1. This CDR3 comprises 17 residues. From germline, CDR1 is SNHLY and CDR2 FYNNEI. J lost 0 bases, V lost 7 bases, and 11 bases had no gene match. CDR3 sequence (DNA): TGTGCCAGCAAGGGACAGGGTTCCTATACTAGCACAGATACGCAGTATTTT. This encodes CASKGQGSYTSTDTQYF.

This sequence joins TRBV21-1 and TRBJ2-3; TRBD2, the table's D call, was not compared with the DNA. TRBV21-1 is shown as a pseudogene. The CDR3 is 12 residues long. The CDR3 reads CASGAVTDTQYF. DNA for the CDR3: TGTGCCAGCGGAGCGGTTACAGATACGCAGTATTTT.

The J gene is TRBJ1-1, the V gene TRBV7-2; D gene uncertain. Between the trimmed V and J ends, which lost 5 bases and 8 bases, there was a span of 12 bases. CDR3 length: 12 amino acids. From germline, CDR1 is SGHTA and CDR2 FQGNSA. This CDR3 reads CASSDPFREAFF. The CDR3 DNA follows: TGTGCCAGCAGCGACCCTTTCAGAGAAGCTTTCTTT.

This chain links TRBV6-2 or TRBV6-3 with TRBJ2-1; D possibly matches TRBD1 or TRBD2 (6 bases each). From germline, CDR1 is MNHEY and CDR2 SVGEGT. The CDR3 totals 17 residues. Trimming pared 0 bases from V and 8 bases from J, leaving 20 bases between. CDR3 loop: CASSYSPPGGLFDEQFF. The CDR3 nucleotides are TGTGCCAGCAGTTACTCCCCCCCCGGGGGCTTATTCGATGAGCAGTTCTTC.

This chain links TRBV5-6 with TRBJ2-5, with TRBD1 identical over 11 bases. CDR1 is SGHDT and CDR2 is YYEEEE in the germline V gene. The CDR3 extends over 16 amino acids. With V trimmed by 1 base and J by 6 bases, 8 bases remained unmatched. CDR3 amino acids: CASSLSPGQGGQTQYF. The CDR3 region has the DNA TGTGCCAGCAGCTTGTCCCCGGGACAGGGGGGGCAGACCCAGTACTTC.

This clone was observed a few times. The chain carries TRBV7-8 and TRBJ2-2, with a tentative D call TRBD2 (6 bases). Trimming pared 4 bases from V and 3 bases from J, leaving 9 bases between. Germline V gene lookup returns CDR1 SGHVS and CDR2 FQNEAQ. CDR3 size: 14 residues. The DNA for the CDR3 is TGTGCCAGCAGCTGGGGACTTTACACCGGGGAGCTGTTTTTT. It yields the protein CASSWGLYTGELFF.

CDR3 coding DNA: TGTGCCAGTATGGGGGGCTACACCTTC. Translating gives CASMGGYTF. The chain employs TRBV19 and TRBJ1-2, with D unclear. V dropped 7 bases and J dropped 8 bases, with 5 bases sitting between them. The V gene's germline CDR1 is LNHDA and CDR2 SQIVND (reference sequence). CDR3 length: 9 residues.

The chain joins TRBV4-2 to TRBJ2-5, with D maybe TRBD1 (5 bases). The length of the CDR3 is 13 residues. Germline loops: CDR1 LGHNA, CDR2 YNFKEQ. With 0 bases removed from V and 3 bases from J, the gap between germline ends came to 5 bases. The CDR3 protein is CASSQETEETQYF. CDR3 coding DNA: TGTGCCAGCAGCCAAGAGACAGAAGAGACCCAGTACTTC.

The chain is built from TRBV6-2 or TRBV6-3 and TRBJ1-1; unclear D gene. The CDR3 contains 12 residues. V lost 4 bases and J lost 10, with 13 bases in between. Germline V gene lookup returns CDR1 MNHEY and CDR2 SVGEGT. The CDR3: CASSFSGFGAFF. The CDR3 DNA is TGTGCCAGCAGTTTCTCGGGCTTTGGAGCTTTCTTT.

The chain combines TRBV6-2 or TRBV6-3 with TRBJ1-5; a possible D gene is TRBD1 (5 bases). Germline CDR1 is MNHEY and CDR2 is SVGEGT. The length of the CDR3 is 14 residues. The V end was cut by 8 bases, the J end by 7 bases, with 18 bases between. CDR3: CASGPVQGRQPQHF. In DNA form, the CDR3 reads TGTGCCAGCGGCCCAGTTCAGGGCCGGCAGCCCCAGCATTTT.

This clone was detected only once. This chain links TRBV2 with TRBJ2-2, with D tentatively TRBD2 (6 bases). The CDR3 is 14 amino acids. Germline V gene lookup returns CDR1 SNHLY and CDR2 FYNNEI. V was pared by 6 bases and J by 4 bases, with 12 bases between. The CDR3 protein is CASSYTGVTGELFF. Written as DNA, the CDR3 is TGTGCCAGCAGCTATACGGGGGTCACCGGGGAGCTGTTTTTT.

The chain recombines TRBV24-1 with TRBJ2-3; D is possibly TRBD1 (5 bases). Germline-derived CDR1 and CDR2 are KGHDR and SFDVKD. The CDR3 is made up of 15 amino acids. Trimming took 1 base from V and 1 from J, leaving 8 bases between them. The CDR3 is CATSDFGRGTDTQYF. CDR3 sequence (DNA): TGTGCCACCAGTGATTTTGGCAGGGGCACAGATACGCAGTATTTT.

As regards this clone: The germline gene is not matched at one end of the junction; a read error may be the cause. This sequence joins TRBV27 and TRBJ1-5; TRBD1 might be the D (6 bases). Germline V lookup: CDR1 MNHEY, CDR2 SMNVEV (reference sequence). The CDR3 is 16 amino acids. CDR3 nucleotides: TGTGCCAGCAGTATATCCCTTCGGGGGGCGGGTCAGCCCCAGCATTTT. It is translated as CASSISLRGAGQPQHF.

This chain's CDR3 is CASSEDGGRNNEQFF. CDR3 DNA sequence: TGTGCCAGCAGTGAAGATGGAGGGAGAAACAATGAGCAGTTCTTC. The chain combines TRBV2 with TRBJ2-1, with D perhaps TRBD2 (6 bases). This CDR3 has 15 residues. V lost 1 base and J lost 5, with 12 bases in between. The germline CDR1 and CDR2 sequences are SNHLY and FYNNEI.

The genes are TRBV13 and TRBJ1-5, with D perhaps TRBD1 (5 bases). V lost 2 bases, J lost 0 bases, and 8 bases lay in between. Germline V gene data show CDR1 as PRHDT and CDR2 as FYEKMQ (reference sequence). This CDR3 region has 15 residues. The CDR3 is CASSLKGYSNQPQHF. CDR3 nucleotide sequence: TGTGCCAGCAGCTTAAAGGGGTATAGCAATCAGCCCCAGCATTTT.

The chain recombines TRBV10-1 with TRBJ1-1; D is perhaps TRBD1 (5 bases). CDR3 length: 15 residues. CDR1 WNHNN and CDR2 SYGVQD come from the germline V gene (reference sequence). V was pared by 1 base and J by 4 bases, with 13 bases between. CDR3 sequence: CASSELRPQGTEAFF. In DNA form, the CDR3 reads TGCGCCAGCAGTGAGTTGCGTCCCCAGGGCACTGAAGCTTTCTTT.